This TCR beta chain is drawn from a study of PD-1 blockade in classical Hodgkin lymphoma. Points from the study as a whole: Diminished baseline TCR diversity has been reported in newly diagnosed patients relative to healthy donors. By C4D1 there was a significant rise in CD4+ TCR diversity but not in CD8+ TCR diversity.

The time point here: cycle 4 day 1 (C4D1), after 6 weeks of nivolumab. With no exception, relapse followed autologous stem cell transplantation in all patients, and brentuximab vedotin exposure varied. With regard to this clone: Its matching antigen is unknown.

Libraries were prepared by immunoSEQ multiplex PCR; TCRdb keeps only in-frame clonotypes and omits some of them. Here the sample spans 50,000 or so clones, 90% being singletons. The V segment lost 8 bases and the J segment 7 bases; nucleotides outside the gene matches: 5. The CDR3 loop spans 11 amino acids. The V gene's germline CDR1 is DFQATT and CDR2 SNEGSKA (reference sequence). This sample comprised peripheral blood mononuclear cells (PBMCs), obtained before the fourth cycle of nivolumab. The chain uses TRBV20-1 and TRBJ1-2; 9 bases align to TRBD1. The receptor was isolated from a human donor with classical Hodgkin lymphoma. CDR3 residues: CSTTGGSGYTF. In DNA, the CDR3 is TGCAGTACCACAGGGGGCTCTGGCTACACCTTC.